Reported below is one T cell receptor beta chain. Its antigen is unknown. The table came from immunoSEQ multiplex PCR; TCRdb's copy has only in-frame clones and leaves some out. Of about 22,000 clones in the sample, approximately 87% are singletons; the top ten hold 12%. This sample is drawn from a study of T cells after posttransplantation cyclophosphamide. V lost 6 bases to trimming and J lost 1 base; unmatched junction nucleotides: 6. Germline V gene lookup returns CDR1 WSHSY and CDR2 SAAADI. The length of the CDR3 is 15 residues. Treatment was busulfan-fludarabine conditioning, a marrow graft, and cyclophosphamide on days +3 and +4. Study observations and caveats: Recipient CMV seropositivity and CMV reactivation strongly tracked TRB clonality.

This sequence originates from a female patient aged 25-39 years who received an allogeneic stem cell transplant from an unrelated donor, was CMV-positive, and had no GVHD. Some T cells may have come from the graft donor. The chain links TRBV10-2 to TRBJ2-5, with 9 bases aligning to TRBD1. This specimen consisted of PBMCs, obtained after allogeneic stem cell transplant with posttransplant cyclophosphamide. This CDR3 reads CASRRTGEFQETQYF. CDR3 bases: TGCGCCAGCAGACGGACAGGGGAATTCCAAGAGACCCAGTACTTC.